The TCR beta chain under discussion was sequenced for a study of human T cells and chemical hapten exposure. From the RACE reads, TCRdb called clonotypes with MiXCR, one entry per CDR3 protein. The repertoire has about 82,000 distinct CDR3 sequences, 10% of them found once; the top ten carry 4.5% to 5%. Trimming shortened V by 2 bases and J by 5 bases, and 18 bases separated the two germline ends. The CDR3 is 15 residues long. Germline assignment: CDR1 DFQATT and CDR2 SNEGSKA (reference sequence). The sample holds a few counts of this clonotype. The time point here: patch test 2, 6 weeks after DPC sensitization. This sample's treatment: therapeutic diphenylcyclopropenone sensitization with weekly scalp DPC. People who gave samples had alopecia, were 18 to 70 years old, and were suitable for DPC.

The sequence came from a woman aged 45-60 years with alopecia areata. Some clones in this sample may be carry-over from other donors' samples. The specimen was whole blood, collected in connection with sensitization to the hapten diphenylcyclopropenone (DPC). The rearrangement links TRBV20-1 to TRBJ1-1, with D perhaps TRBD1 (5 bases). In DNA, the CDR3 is TGCAGTGCTAGATACGCCGGGTGGGGGATAACTGAAGCTTTCTTT. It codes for CSARYAGWGITEAFF.